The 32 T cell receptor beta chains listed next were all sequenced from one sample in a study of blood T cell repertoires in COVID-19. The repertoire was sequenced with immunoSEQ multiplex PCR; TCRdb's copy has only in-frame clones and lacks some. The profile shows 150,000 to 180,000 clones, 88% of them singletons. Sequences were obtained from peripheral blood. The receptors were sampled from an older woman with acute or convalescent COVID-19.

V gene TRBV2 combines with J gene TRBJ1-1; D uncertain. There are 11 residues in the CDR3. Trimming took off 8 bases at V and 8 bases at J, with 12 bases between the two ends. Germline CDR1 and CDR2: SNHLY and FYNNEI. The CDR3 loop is CASGLLREAFF. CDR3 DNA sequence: TGTGCCAGCGGACTATTACGGGAAGCTTTCTTT.

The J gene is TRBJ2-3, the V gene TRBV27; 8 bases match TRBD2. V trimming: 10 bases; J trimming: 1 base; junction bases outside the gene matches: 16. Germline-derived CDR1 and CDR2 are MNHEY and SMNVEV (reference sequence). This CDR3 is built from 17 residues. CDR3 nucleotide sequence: TGTGCCACCCAACCCTCGGGGGGGGTTTTAGGCACAGATACGCAGTATTTT. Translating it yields CATQPSGGVLGTDTQYF.

Written as DNA, the CDR3 is TGTGCCAGCAGTTCCCAGGGGCTTCAAGCTTTCTTT. Encoded protein: CASSSQGLQAFF. The chain is built from TRBV12-3 or TRBV12-4 and TRBJ1-1; tentatively, D is TRBD1 (6 bases). The CDR3 runs 12 residues. V dropped 4 bases and J dropped 9 bases, with 12 bases sitting between them.

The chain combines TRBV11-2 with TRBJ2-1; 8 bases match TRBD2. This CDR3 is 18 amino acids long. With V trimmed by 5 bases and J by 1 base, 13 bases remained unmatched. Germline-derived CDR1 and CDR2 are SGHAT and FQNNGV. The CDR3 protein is CASSRWLVSGASYNEQFF. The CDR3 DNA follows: TGTGCCAGCAGCCGGTGGTTGGTTAGCGGGGCTTCCTACAATGAGCAGTTCTTC.

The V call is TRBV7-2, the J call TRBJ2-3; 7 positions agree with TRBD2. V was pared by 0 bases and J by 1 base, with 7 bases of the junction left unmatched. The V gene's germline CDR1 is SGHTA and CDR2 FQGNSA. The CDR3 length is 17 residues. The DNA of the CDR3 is TGTGCCAGCAGCTTAGCAGAGCGGGGATCTGGCACAGATACGCAGTATTTT. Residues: CASSLAERGSGTDTQYF.

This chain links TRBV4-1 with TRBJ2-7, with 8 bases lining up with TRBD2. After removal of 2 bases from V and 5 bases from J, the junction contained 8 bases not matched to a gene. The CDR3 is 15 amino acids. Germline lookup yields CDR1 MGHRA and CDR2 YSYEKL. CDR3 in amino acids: CASSQLSGGKDEQYF. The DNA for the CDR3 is TGCGCCAGCAGCCAACTGAGCGGGGGCAAGGACGAGCAGTACTTC.

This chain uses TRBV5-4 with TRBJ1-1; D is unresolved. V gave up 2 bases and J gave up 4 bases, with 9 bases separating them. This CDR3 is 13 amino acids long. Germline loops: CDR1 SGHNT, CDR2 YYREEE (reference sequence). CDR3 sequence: CASSFPGGTEAFF. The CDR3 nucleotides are TGTGCCAGCAGCTTTCCCGGCGGCACTGAAGCTTTCTTT.

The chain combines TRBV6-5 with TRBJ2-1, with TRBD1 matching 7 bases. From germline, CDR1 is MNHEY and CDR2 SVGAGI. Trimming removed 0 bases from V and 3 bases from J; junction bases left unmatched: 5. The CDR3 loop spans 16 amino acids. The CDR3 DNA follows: TGTGCCAGCAGTTACTCGTGGGCAGGGGGCTACAATGAGCAGTTCTTC. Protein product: CASSYSWAGGYNEQFF.

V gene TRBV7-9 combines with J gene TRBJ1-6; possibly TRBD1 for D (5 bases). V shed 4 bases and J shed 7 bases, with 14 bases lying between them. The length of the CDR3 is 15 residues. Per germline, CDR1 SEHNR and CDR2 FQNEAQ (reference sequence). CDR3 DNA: TGTGCCAGCAGCTCCGGGGAGGGGCTCAATTCACCCCTCCACTTT. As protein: CASSSGEGLNSPLHF.

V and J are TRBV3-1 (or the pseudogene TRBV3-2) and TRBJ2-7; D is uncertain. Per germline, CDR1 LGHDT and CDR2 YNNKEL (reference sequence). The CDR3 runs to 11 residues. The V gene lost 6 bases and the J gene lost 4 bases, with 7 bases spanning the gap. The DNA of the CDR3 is TGTGCCAGCAGTAGTCGGTACGAGCAGTACTTC. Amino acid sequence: CASSSRYEQYF.

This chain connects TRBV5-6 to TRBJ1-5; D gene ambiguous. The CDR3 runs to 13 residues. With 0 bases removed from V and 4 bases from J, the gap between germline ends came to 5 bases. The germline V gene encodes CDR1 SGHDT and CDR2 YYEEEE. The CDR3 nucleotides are TGTGCCAGCAGCTTGGCCCCGAATCAGCCCCAGCATTTT. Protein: CASSLAPNQPQHF.

CDR3 loop: CASSQETGQSGKLFF. CDR3 nucleotide sequence: TGCGCCAGCAGCCAAGAGACAGGTCAGAGTGGTAAACTGTTTTTT. V usage is TRBV4-3 and J usage is TRBJ1-4; D is possibly TRBD1 (6 bases). The CDR3 totals 15 residues. Germline CDR1 LGHNA, CDR2 YSLEER. Between the trimmed V and J ends, which lost 0 bases and 11 bases, there was a span of 16 bases.

CDR3: CASSPYPGHSSTEAFF. In DNA form, the CDR3 reads TGCGCCAGCAGCCCATATCCGGGACACTCGTCCACTGAAGCTTTCTTT. The chain has TRBV5-1 and TRBJ1-1; tentatively, D is TRBD1 (6 bases). V lost 4 bases, J lost 4 bases, and 20 bases lay in between. In germline, CDR1 is SGHRS, CDR2 YFSETQ. The CDR3 loop spans 16 amino acids.

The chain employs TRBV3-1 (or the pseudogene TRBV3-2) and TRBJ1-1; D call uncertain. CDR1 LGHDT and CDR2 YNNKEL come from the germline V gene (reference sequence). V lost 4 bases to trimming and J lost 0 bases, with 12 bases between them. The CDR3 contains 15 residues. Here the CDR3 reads CASSPHRGLNTEAFF. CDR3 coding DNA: TGTGCCAGCAGCCCCCACCGGGGATTGAACACTGAAGCTTTCTTT.

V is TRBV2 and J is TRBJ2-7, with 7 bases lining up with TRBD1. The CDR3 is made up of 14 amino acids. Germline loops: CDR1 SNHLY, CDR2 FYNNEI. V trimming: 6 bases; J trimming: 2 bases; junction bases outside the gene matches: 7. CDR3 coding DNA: TGTGCCAGCAGCAGGGACAGCTTCGCCTACGAGCAGTACGTC. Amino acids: CASSRDSFAYEQYV.

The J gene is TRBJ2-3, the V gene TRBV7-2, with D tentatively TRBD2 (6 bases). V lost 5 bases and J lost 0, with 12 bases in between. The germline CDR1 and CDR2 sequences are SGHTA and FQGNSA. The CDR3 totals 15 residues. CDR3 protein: CASSLLAISTDTQYF. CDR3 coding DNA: TGTGCCAGCAGCCTTCTAGCGATTAGCACAGATACGCAGTATTTT.

CDR3 nucleotides: TGTGCCAGCTCACAGGACAGCGCTAACTATGGCTACACCTTC. Translated: CASSQDSANYGYTF. This chain joins TRBV18 and TRBJ1-2; D is possibly TRBD1 (6 bases). The V gene lost 4 bases and the J gene lost 0 bases, with 9 bases spanning the gap. CDR3 length equals 14 residues. In germline, CDR1 is KGHSH, CDR2 LQKENI.

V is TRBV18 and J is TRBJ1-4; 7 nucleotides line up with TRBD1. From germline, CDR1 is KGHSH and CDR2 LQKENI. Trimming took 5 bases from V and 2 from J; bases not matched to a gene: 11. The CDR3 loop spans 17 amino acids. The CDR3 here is CASSRRTGGATNEKLFF. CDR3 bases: TGTGCCAGCTCAAGACGGACAGGCGGAGCGACTAATGAAAAACTGTTTTTT.

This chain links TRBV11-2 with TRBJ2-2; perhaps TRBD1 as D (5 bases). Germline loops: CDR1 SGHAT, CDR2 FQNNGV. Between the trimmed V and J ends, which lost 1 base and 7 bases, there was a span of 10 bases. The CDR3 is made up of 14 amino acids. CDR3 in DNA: TGTGCCAGCAGCTTAGGACAGACCAACGGGGAGCTGTTTTTT. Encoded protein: CASSLGQTNGELFF.

CDR3 in amino acids: CASSLSGRYEQYF. In nucleotides, the CDR3 is TGTGCCAGCAGCTTAAGCGGGCGCTACGAGCAGTACTTC. The chain recombines TRBV7-3 with TRBJ2-7, with a possible D match to TRBD2 (5 bases). The CDR3 totals 13 residues. V shed 1 base and J shed 3 bases, with 7 bases lying between them. CDR1 and CDR2 (germline): SGHTA, FQGTGA.

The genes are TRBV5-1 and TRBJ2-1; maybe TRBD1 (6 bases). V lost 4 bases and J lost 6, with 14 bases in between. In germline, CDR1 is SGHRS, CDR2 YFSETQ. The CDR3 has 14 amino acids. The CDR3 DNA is TGCGCCAGCAGCCCCCTAGTGGGGGCCAATGAGCAGTTCTTC. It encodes CASSPLVGANEQFF.

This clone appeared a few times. CDR3 nucleotide sequence: TGCGCCAGCAGCCAAGGCTACGGGACAGCCTCAGAGACCCAGTACTTC. Its protein product is CASSQGYGTASETQYF. The chain joins TRBV4-3 to TRBJ2-5, with 7 bases identical to TRBD1. Germline CDR1 and CDR2: LGHNA and YSLEER. Trimming cost V 1 base and J 4 bases; bases outside gene matches: 9. This CDR3 comprises 16 residues.

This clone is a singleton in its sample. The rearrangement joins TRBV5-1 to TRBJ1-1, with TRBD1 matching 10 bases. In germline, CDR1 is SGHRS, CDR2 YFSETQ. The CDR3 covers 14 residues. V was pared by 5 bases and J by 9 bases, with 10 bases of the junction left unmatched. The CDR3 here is CASRLRGQGEKAFF. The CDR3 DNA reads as TGCGCCAGCAGACTAAGAGGACAGGGGGAAAAAGCTTTCTTT.

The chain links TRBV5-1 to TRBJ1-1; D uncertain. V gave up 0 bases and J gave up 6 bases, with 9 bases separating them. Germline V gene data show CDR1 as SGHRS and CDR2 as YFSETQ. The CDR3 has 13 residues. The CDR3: CASSLVREAEAFF. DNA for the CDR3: TGCGCCAGCAGCTTGGTCCGGGAAGCTGAAGCTTTCTTT. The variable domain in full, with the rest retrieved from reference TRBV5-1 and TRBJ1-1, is KAGVTQTPRYLIKTRGQQVTLSCSPISGHRSVSWYQQTPGQGLQFLFEYFSETQRNKGNFPGRFSGRQFSNSRSEMNVSTLELGDSALYLCASSLVREAEAFFGQGTRLTVV.

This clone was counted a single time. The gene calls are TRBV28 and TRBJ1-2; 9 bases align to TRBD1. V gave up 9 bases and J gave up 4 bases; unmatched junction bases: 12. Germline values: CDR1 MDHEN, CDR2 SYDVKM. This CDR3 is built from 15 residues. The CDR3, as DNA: TGTGCCAGTATGAGCGCGGGACAGGGATCCTATGGCTACACCTTC. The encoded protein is CASMSAGQGSYGYTF.

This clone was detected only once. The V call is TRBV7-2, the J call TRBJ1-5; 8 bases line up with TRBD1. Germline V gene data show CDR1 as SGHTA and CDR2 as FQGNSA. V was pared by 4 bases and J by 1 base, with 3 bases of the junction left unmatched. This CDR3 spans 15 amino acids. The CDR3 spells CASSSYRGSNQPQHF. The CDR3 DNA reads TGTGCCAGCAGCTCCTACAGGGGGAGCAATCAGCCCCAGCATTTT. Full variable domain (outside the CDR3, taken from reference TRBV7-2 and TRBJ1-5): GAGVSQSPSNKVTEKGKDVELRCDPISGHTALYWYRQSLGQGLEFLIYFQGNSAPDKSGLPSDRFSAERTGGSVSTLTIQRTQQEDSAVYLCASSSYRGSNQPQHFGDGTRLSIL.

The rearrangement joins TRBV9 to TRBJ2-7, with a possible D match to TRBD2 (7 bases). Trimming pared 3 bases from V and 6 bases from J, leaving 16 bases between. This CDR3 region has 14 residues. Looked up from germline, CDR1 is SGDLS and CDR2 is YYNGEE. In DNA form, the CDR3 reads TGTGCCAGCAGCGCCACTCAAGGGGGGGGCGAGCAGTACTTC. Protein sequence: CASSATQGGGEQYF.

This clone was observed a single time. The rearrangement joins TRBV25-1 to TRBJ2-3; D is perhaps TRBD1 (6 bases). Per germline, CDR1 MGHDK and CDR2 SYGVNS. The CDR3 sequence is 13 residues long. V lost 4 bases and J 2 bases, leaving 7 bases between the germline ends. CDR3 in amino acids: CASSGDNTDTQYF. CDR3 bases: TGTGCCAGCAGTGGGGACAACACAGATACGCAGTATTTT.

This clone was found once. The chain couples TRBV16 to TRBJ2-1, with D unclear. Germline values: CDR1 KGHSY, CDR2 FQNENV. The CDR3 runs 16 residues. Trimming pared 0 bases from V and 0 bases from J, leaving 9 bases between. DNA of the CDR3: TGTGCCAGCAGCCAATCCCAAGCACGCTCCTACAATGAGCAGTTCTTC. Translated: CASSQSQARSYNEQFF.

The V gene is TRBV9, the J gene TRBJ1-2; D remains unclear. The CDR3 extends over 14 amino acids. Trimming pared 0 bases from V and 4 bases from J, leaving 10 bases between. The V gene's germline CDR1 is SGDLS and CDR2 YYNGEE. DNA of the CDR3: TGTGCCAGCAGCGTAGCGGCAGGCTTCTATGGCTACACCTTC. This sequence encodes CASSVAAGFYGYTF.

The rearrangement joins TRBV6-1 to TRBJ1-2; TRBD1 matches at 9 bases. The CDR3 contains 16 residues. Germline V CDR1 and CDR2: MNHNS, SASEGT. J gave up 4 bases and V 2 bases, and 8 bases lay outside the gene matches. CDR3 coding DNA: TGTGCCAGCAGTGAATACACAGGGGGCGCGACCTATGGCTACACCTTC. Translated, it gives CASSEYTGGATYGYTF.

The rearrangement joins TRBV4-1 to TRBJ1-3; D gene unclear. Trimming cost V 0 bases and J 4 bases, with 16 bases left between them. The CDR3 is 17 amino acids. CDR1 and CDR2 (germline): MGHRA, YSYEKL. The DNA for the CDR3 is TGCGCCAGCAGCCAAGATGGTGGCACACCGGAGGGAAACACCATATATTTT. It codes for CASSQDGGTPEGNTIYF.